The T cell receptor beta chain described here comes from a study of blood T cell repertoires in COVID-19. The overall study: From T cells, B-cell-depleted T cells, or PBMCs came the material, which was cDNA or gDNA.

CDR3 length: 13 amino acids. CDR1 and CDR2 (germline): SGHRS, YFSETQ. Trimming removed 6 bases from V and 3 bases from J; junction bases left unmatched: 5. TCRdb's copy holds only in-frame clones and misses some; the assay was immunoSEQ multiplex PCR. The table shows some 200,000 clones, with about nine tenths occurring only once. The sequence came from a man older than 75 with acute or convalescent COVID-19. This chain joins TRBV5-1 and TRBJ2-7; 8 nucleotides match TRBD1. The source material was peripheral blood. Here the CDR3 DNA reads TGCGCCAGCAAGGTGGACAGGGACTACGAGCAGTACTTC. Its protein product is CASKVDRDYEQYF.